This entry features one T cell receptor (beta chain) sequence. Its antigen remains undetermined. Per-nucleotide qualities are absent, and no much larger clonotype sits a single base away. The germline V gene supplies CDR1 LGHNA and CDR2 YNFKEQ. V is cut back by 4 bases and J by 0 bases, with 3 bases in the junction unmatched. The CDR3 runs 15 amino acids, cysteine and phenylalanine included. Kept here is only the CDR3 DNA, which spans 45 bases and is read in frame from base 1. These data are taken from a study of technical replicates of blood from several donors listed by TCRdb under 2017. Receptor amplification or capture employed the immunoSEQ multiplex PCR assay. What TCRdb holds here is the immuneACCESS table cut down to in-frame rearrangements. Part of the clones is not present; checked against another copy, under half of the missing clones reflect an unresolved V gene, and the others are unexplained. The sample data list approximately 94,000 clones, and almost 97% of these were observed just once. Around 0.37% of the sample is in the top ten clones.

The clonotype originates from a human donor in good health. The chain is encoded by TRBV4-2 joined to TRBJ2-1, with TRBD2 matching 7 junction bases. Sequences were obtained from T cells isolated from PBMCs. CDR3 loop: CASSPGGSSYNEQFF. Read as DNA, the sequence is TGTGCCAGCAGCCCAGGCGGGAGCTCCTACAATGAGCAGTTCTTC.